The rows below give T cell receptor beta chains drawn from one sample of a study of siplizumab effects on memory and regulatory T cells. Repertoires were generated with immunoSEQ multiplex PCR, while TCRdb's copy carries only in-frame clones and drops some. The sample carries around 15,000 clones, roughly 40% recorded once. These receptors are not linked to any known antigen. Sequenced sample: CFSE-low (dividing) CD4+ T cells sorted from an allogeneic mixed lymphocyte reaction. These receptors came from a human donor in good health; the cells came from an allogeneic mixed lymphocyte reaction. Some clones in this sample may be carry-over from other donors' samples. The CDR3 runs from the conserved cysteine through the conserved F or W. A D gene is named only where the DNA matches it firmly. Part of the rows lack a size; the others show once, few, many or a class for expanded clones.

few | NA | TRBJ2-1 | TRBV2 | TGTGCCACCAAGCTTCGTTCGGGAAGTATCGGCAATGAGCAGTTCTTC | CATKLRSGSIGNEQFF
few | NA | TRBJ2-5 | TRBV6-6 | TGTGCCAGCAGTTACGGGGAGACCCAGTACTTC | CASSYGETQYF
NA | TRBD1 | TRBJ1-5 | TRBV19 | TGTGCCAGTAGGTCTCAGGGGGTTCATAGCAATCAGCCCCAGCATTTT | CASRSQGVHSNQPQHF
NA | NA | TRBJ2-6 | TRBV28 | TGTGCCAGCCGCTTTGGGGGGTTTAGGACGAAAGGGGCCAACGTCCTGACTTTC | CASRFGGFRTKGANVLTF
NA | NA | TRBJ2-7 | TRBV6-5 | TGTGCCAGCAGTTACTCGAATGTTCTTCCCGAGCAGTACTTC | CASSYSNVLPEQYF
few | NA | TRBJ1-1 | TRBV19 | TGTGCCAGTAGTATCAACCAGGCGAGGTTTGCTGAAGCTTTCTTT | CASSINQARFAEAFF
NA | NA | TRBJ1-2 | TRBV4-2 | TGTGCCAGCAGCCAAGAACGTCGTGGACAGAGAGCCTATGGCTACACCTTC | CASSQERRGQRAYGYTF
NA | TRBD1 | TRBJ2-7 | TRBV27 | TGTGCCAGCAGCCCGGACAGGGGTAGAAACGAGCAGTACTTC | CASSPDRGRNEQYF
few | NA | TRBJ2-7 | TRBV18 | TGTGCCAGCTCACCGTCCGGGACGGTCAGGTACGAGCAGTACTTC | CASSPSGTVRYEQYF
NA | TRBD2 | TRBJ2-3 | TRBV7-9 | TGTGCCAGCAGCCGCGGGGGTGCATCGGATACGCAGTATTTT | CASSRGGASDTQYF
few | NA | TRBJ1-3 | TRBV10-3 | TGTGCCATCTCGAGCCGGGTCTCTGGAAACACCATATATTTT | CAISSRVSGNTIYF
NA | NA | TRBJ1-1 | TRBV5-4 | TGTGCCAGCAGCTGGGACGGCCCGAACACTGAAGCTTTCTTT | CASSWDGPNTEAFF
NA | NA | TRBJ2-7 | TRBV6-5 | TGTGCCAGCAGTTACTTGGGGGGTGGGCAGTTCTACGAGCAGTACTTC | CASSYLGGGQFYEQYF
NA | NA | TRBJ2-7 | TRBV10-3 | TGTGCCATCAGTGAGTCGACACCCCCGCGCTCCTACGAGCAGTACTTC | CAISESTPPRSYEQYF
NA | TRBD1 | TRBJ1-5 | TRBV6-1 | TGTGCCAGCAGTGAAGTAGGGGGCGGTGTAAGCAATCAGCCCCAGCATTTT | CASSEVGGGVSNQPQHF
NA | NA | TRBJ2-5 | TRBV29-1 | TGCAGCGTTTCCGGAGAAGAGACCCAGTACTTC | CSVSGEETQYF
NA | TRBD1 | TRBJ2-5 | TRBV5-1 | TGCGCCAGCAGCTTGGCCGGGACAGGGGTTGCGGAGACCCAGTACTTC | CASSLAGTGVAETQYF
NA | NA | TRBJ2-7 | TRBV4-2 | TGTGCCAGCAGCCCTCGACCATACGAGCAGTACTTC | CASSPRPYEQYF
NA | TRBD1 | TRBJ2-7 | TRBV5-6 | TGTGCCAGCAGCCCTGACAGGGGACAAAGCTACGAGCAGTACTTC | CASSPDRGQSYEQYF
NA | NA | TRBJ2-7 | TRBV19 | TGTGCCAGTAAGGAGGGCGCAGCAGGAATTTACGAGCAGTACTTC | CASKEGAAGIYEQYF
NA | TRBD2 | TRBJ2-7 | TRBV7-8 | TGTGCCAGCAGCCCCGGACTAGCGGGAGCCTACGAGCAGTACTTC | CASSPGLAGAYEQYF
few | TRBD2 | TRBJ2-2 | TRBV5-1 | TGCGCCAGCAGCGTGACTAGCGGGAGGGCCGTTTACACCGGGGAGCTGTTTTTT | CASSVTSGRAVYTGELFF
few | NA | TRBJ2-3 | TRBV7-3 | TGTGCCAGCAGCTTAGACGCGAGGGCCAATACGCAGTATTTT | CASSLDARANTQYF
NA | NA | TRBJ2-3 | TRBV27 | TGTGCCACCCGGTCTTGGGCTAGCACAGATACGCAGTATTTT | CATRSWASTDTQYF
medium-sized | NA | TRBJ2-7 | TRBV7-8 | TGTGCCAGCAGCTTAGCGGCCGTTAGCACCTACGAGCAGTACTTC | CASSLAAVSTYEQYF
NA | NA | TRBJ1-2 | TRBV28 | TGTGCCAGCAGTTTTTGGAGGGGGGGTTTCTATGGCTACACCTTC | CASSFWRGGFYGYTF
once | NA | TRBJ2-7 | TRBV14 | TGTGCCAGCAGCCAAGCCAGCTTTTACGAGCAGTACTTC | CASSQASFYEQYF
medium-sized | NA | TRBJ2-5 | TRBV5-4 | TGTGCCAGCAGCTTGATGGGGGGCGCAGTGGAGACCCAGTACTTC | CASSLMGGAVETQYF
few | NA | TRBJ1-6 | TRBV27 | TGTGCCAGCAAGGCGGGGACTAATTCACCCCTCCACTTT | CASKAGTNSPLHF
NA | NA | TRBJ1-5 | TRBV5-8 | TGTGCCAGCAGCTTGATCGGCGGAAGCAATCAGCCCCAGCATTTT | CASSLIGGSNQPQHF
NA | TRBD1 | TRBJ2-1 | TRBV9 | TGTGCCAGCAGCCCCCGGGACAGGGGGCAAGGAAATGAGCAGTTCTTC | CASSPRDRGQGNEQFF
NA | NA | TRBJ1-1 | TRBV5-6 | TGTACCAGCAGCTTTAGGGTGCGTGCTGAAGCTTTCTTT | CTSSFRVRAEAFF
NA | NA | TRBJ1-5 | TRBV10-3 | TGTGCCACCGCGGGGCGGATCAATCAGCCCCAGCATTTT | CATAGRINQPQHF
NA | NA | TRBJ1-1 | TRBV9 | TGTGCCAGCTCCGGGGGGCCCACGTCTGAAGCTTTCTTT | CASSGGPTSEAFF
NA | NA | TRBJ2-3 | TRBV10-3 | TGTGCCATCAGTGAGTCGAACAGCGGCACAGATACGCAGTATTTT | CAISESNSGTDTQYF
few | NA | TRBJ1-2 | TRBV2 | TGTGCCAGCAGTGAAGGGGCGGGGATAGGTGGCTACACCTTC | CASSEGAGIGGYTF
NA | NA | TRBJ2-3 | TRBV9 | TGTGCCAGCAGCGTAGCTGGGGCCACAGATACGCAATATTTT | CASSVAGATDTQYF
NA | TRBD2 | TRBJ2-5 | TRBV29-1 | TGCAGCGTTTTGACTAGCGGAAAAGAGACCCAGTACTTC | CSVLTSGKETQYF
NA | NA | TRBJ2-5 | TRBV7-9 | TGTGCCAGCAGCTTAGATTTCACGCCCGAGACCCAGTACTTC | CASSLDFTPETQYF
NA | TRBD1 | TRBJ1-1 | TRBV27 | TGTGCCAGCAGCCTCGACAGGGGGCGGACTGAAGCTTTCTTT | CASSLDRGRTEAFF
NA | NA | TRBJ2-3 | TRBV1 | TGCACCAGCAGCCAAGAAGGCCAGGGTGCAGATACGCAGTATTTT | CTSSQEGQGADTQYF
NA | NA | TRBJ2-2 | TRBV7-7 | TGTGCTAGCAGCTTAGGAAGGCTCCTAAACACCGGGGAGCTGTTTTTT | CASSLGRLLNTGELFF
many | NA | TRBJ1-1 | TRBV9 | TGTGCCAGCAGCGTAGGTTGGGGGCCGCGTACTGAAGCTTTCTTT | CASSVGWGPRTEAFF
NA | NA | TRBJ2-7 | TRBV2 | TGTGCCAGCAGTCGATCCTACGGGCAGTACTTC | CASSRSYGQYF
NA | TRBD1 | TRBJ1-3 | TRBV6-1 | TGTGCCAGCAGTGAATACGGGACAGGGCTTTCGAAGGGAAACACCATATATTTT | CASSEYGTGLSKGNTIYF
NA | TRBD1 | TRBJ1-4 | TRBV9 | TGTGCCAGCAGTGGAAATACAGGGGTTTCTGGTAATGAAAAACTGTTTTTT | CASSGNTGVSGNEKLFF
medium-sized | NA | TRBJ2-7 | TRBV18 | TGTGCCAGCTCACCAACCTTGGGACGTCGCGGCGAGCAGTACTTC | CASSPTLGRRGEQYF
few | NA | TRBJ2-5 | TRBV5-1 | TGCGCCAGCAGCCCCGGCCAGACTGGGTACCAAGAGACCCAGTACTTC | CASSPGQTGYQETQYF
NA | TRBD2 | TRBJ2-7 | TRBV6-5 | TGTGCCAGCAGTTACGACACTAGCGGTTTTTACGAGCAGTACTTC | CASSYDTSGFYEQYF
few | NA | TRBJ2-1 | TRBV7-9 | TGTGCCAGCAGCTCCTATACACCCATCGGGGCCAATGAGCAGTTCTTC | CASSSYTPIGANEQFF
NA | TRBD1 | TRBJ1-4 | TRBV5-8 | TGTGCCAGCAGAAGAACAGGGGTTCCTAATGAAAAACTGTTTTTT | CASRRTGVPNEKLFF
NA | NA | TRBJ2-7 | TRBV7-9 | TGTGCCAGCAGCTTAGAGGCCGGGTATCCGTACTTC | CASSLEAGYPYF
NA | NA | TRBJ2-1 | TRBV2 | TGTGCCAGCGGGTCGGATTACAATGAGCAGTTCTTC | CASGSDYNEQFF